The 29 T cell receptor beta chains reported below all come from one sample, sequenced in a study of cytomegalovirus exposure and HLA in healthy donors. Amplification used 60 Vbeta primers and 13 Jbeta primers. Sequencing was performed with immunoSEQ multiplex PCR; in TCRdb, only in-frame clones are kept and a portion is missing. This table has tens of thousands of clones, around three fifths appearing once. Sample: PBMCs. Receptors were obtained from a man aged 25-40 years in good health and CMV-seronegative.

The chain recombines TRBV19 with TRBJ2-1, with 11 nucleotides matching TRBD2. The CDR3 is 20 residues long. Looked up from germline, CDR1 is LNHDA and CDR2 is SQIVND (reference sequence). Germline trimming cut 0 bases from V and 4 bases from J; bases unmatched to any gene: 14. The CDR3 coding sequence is TGTGCCAGTAGTATAGATGCAGGACTAGCGGGTTCGCCGAAGTACAATGAGCAGTTCTTC. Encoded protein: CASSIDAGLAGSPKYNEQFF.

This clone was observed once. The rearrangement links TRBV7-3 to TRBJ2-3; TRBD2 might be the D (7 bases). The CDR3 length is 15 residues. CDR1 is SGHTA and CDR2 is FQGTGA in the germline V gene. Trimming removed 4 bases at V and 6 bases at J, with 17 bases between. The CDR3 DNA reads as TGTGCCAGCAGCTCACCTGGGGGGGCATCGGATACGCAGTATTTT. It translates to CASSSPGGASDTQYF.

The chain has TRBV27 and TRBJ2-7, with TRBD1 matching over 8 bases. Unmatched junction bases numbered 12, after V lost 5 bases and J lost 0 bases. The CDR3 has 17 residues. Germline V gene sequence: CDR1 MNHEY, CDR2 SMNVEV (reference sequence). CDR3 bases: TGTGCCAGCAGTCCGAGAATAGGACAGGGTAGCTCCTACGAGCAGTACTTC. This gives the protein CASSPRIGQGSSYEQYF.

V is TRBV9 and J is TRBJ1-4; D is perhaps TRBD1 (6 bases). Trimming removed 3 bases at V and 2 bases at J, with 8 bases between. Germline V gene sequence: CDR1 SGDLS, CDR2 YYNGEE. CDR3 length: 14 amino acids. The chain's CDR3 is CASSATGTNEKLFF. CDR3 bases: TGTGCCAGCAGCGCCACAGGGACTAATGAAAAACTGTTTTTT.

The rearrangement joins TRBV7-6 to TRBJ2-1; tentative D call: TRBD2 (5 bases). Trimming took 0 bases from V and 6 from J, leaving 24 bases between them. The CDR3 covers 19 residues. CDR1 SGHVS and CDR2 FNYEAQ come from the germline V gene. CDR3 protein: CASSLALPPLVGARNEQFF. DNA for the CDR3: TGTGCCAGCAGCTTAGCTCTCCCCCCACTAGTGGGAGCGCGCAATGAGCAGTTCTTC.

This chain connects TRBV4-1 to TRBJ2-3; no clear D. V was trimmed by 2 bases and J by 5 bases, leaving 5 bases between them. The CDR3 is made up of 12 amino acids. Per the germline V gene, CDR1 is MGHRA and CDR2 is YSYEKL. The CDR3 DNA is TGCGCCAGCAGCCAATTTCTAGATACGCAGTATTTT. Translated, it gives CASSQFLDTQYF.

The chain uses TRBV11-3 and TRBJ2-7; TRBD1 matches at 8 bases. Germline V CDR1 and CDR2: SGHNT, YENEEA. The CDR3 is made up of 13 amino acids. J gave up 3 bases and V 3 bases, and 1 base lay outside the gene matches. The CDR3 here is CASSLGQDYEQYF. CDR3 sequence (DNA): TGTGCCAGCAGCTTGGGACAGGACTACGAGCAGTACTTC.

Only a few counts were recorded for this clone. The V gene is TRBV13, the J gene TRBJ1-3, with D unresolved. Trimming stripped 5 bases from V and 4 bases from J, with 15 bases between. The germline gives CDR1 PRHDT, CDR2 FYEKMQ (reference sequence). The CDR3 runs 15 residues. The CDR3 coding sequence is TGTGCCAGCAGCCCAACGGGGATCACAGGAAACACCATATATTTT. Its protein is CASSPTGITGNTIYF.

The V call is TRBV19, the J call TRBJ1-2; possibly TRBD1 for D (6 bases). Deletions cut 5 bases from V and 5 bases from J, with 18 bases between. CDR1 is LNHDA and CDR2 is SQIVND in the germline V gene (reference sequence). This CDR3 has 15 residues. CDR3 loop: CASSLASTGQYGYTF. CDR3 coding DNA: TGTGCCAGTAGTCTTGCCTCGACAGGACAATATGGCTACACCTTC.

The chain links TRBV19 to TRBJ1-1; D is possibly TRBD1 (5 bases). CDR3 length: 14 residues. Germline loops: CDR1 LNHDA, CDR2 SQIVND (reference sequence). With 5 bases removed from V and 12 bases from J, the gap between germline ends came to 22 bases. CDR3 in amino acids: CASSRSRVLEKTFF. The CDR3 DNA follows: TGTGCCAGTAGTCGTAGCAGGGTACTGGAGAAGACTTTCTTT.

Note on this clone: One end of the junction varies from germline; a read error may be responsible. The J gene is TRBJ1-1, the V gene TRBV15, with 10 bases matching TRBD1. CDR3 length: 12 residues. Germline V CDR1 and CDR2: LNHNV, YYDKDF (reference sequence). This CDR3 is CGTGETNTEAFF. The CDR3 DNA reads TGCGGGACAGGGGAGACGAACACTGAAGCTTTCTTT.

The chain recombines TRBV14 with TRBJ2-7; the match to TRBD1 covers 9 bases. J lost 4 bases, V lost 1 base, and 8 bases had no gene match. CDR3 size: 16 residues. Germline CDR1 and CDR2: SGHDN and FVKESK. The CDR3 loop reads CASSQGLGTGSYEQYF. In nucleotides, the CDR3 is TGTGCCAGCAGCCAAGGACTGGGGACAGGGAGTTACGAGCAGTACTTC.

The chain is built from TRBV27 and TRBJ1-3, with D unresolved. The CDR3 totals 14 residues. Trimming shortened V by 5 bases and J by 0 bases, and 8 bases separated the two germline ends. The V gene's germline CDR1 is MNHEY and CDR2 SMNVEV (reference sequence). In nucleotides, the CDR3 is TGTGCCAGCAGTACACCATTCTCTGGAAACACCATATATTTT. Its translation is CASSTPFSGNTIYF.

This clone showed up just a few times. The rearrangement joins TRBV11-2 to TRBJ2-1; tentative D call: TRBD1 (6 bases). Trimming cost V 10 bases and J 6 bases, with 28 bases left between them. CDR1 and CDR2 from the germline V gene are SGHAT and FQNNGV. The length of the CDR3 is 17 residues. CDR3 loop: CANSASGPSTRGNEQFF. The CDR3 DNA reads TGTGCCAACTCCGCATCGGGGCCCAGCACCAGGGGCAATGAGCAGTTCTTC.

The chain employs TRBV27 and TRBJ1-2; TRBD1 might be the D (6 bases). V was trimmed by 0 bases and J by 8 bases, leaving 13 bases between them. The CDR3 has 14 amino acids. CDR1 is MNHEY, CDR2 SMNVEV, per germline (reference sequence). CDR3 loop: CASSLSWQGLGYTF. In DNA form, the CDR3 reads TGTGCCAGCAGTTTATCGTGGCAGGGGTTGGGCTACACCTTC.

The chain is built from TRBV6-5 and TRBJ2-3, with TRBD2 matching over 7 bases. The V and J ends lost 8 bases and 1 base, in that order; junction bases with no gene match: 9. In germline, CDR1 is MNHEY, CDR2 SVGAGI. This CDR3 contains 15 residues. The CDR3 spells CASRSGGLGTDTQYF. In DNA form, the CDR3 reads TGTGCCAGCCGGTCGGGGGGTCTCGGCACAGATACGCAGTATTTT.

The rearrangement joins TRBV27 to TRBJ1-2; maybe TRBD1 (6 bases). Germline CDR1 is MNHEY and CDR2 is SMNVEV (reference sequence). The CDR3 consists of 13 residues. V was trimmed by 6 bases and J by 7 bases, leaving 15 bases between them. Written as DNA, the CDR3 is TGTGCCAGCAGCCCCCGGGAGGGGGTTGGCTACACCTTC. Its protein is CASSPREGVGYTF.

CDR3 sequence: CASSDMASGTDTQYF. CDR3 DNA sequence: TGTGCCAGCAGTGATATGGCTAGCGGCACAGATACGCAGTATTTT. This chain connects TRBV6-4 to TRBJ2-3, with D tentatively TRBD2 (6 bases). Per germline, CDR1 MRHNA and CDR2 SNTAGT. This CDR3 has 15 amino acids. Trimming removed 3 bases at V and 1 base at J, with 11 bases between.

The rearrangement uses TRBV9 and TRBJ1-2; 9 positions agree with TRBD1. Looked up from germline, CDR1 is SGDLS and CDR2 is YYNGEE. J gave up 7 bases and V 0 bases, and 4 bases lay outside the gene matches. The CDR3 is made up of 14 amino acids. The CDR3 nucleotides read TGTGCCAGCAGCGTAGCGGGGGACAGGGCTGGCTACACCTTC. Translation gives CASSVAGDRAGYTF.

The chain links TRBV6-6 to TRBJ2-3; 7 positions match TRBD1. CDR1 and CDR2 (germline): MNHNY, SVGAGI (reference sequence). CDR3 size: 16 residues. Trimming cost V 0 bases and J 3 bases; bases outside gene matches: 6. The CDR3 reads CASSYSWYRGTDTQYF. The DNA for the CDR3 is TGTGCCAGCAGTTACTCGTGGTACAGGGGAACAGATACGCAGTATTTT.

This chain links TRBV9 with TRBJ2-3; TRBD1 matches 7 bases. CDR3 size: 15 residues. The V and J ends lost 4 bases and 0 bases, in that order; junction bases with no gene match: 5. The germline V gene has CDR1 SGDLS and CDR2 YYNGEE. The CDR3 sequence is CASSWGQTSTDTQYF. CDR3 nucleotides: TGTGCCAGCAGCTGGGGACAGACCAGCACAGATACGCAGTATTTT.

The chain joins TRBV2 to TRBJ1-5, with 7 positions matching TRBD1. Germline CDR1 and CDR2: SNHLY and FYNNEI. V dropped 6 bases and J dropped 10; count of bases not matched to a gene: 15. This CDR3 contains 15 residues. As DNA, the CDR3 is TGTGCCAGCAGGGAAAAGACAGGGCTGTTTTTACCCCAGCATTTT. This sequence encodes CASREKTGLFLPQHF.

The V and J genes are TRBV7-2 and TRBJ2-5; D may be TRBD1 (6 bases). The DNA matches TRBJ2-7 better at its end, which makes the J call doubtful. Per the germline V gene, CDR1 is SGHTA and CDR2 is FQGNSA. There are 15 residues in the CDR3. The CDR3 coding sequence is TGTGCCAGCAGCTTAGGGGCAGGGGTCGACTACGAGCAGTACTTC. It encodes CASSLGAGVDYEQYF.

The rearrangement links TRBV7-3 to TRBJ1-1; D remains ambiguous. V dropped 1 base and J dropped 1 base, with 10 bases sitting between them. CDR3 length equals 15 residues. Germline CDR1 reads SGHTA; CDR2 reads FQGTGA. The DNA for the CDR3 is TGTGCCAGCAGCTTAAAGTATGGCAGGAACACTGAAGCTTTCTTT. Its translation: CASSLKYGRNTEAFF.

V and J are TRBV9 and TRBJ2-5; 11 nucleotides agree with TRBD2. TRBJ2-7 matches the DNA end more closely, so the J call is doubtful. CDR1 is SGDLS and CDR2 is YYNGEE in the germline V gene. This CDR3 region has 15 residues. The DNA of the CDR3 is TGTGCCAGCAGCCTTGGGACTAGCGGCGCGCTCGAGCAGTACTTC. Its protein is CASSLGTSGALEQYF.

The CDR3 region has the DNA TGTGCCTGGAGTGTAAGTCGCCGAACTTACAGTCGCGATGAGCAGTTCTTC. Translation: CAWSVSRRTYSRDEQFF. The V gene is TRBV30, the J gene TRBJ2-1; D unresolved. The V end lost 0 bases, the J end lost 8 bases, and 23 bases lay between the germline ends. CDR1 and CDR2 from the germline V gene are GTSNPN and SVGIG (reference sequence). This CDR3 comprises 17 residues.

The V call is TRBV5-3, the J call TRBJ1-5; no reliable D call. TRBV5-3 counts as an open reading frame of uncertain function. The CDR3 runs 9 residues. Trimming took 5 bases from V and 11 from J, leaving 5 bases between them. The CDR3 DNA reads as TGTGCCAGAAGGAGTACCCAGCATTTT. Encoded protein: CARRSTQHF.

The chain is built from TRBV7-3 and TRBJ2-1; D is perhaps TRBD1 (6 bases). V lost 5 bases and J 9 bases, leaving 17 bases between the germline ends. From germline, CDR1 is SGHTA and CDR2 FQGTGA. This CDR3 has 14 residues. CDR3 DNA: TGTGCCAGCAGCGTCGACAGGAACTCAGTTGAGCAGTTCTTC. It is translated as CASSVDRNSVEQFF.

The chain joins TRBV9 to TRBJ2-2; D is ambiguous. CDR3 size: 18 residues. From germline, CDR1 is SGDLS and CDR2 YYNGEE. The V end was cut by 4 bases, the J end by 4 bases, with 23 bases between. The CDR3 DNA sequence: TGTGCCAGCAGCCTCGCCCCGGGTTTAGGCGAGAGCACCGGGGAGCTGTTTTTT. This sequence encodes CASSLAPGLGESTGELFF.